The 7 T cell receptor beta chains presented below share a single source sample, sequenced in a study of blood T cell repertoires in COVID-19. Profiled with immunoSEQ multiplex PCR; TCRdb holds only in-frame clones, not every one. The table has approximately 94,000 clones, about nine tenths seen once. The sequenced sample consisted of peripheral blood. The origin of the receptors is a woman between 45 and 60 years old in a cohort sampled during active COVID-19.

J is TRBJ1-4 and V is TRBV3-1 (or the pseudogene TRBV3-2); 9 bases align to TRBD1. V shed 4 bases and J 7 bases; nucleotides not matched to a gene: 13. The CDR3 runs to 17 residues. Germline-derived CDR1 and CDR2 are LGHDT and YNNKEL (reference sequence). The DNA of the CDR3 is TGTGCCAGCAGCCGGGCCCGCCCCGGGACAGGGATTGAAAAACTGTTTTTT. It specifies CASSRARPGTGIEKLFF.

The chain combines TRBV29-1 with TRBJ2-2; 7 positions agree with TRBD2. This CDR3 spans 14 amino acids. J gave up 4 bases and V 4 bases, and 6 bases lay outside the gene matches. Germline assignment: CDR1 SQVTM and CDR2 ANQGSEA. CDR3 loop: CSVGAGGGTGELFF. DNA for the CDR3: TGCAGCGTTGGGGCGGGCGGGGGCACCGGGGAGCTGTTTTTT.

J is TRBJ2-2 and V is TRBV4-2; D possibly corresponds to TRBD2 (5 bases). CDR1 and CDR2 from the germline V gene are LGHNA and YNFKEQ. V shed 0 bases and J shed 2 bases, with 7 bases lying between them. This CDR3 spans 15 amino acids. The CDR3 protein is CASSQEPGNTGELFF. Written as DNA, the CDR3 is TGTGCCAGCAGCCAAGAACCGGGAAACACCGGGGAGCTGTTTTTT.

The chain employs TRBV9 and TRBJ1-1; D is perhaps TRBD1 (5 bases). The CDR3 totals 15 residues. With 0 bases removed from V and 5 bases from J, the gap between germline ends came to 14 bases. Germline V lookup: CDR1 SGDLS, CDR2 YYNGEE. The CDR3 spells CASSVEEGRGTEAFF. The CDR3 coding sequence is TGTGCCAGCAGCGTAGAGGAGGGGAGGGGAACTGAAGCTTTCTTT.

This CDR3 reads CASSQFSYEQYF. In DNA form, the CDR3 reads TGTGCCAGCAGCCAATTCTCCTACGAGCAGTACTTC. The V gene is TRBV28, the J gene TRBJ2-7; D is undetermined. The germline V and J ends were trimmed by 6 bases and 0 bases, with 6 bases remaining between them. The germline V gene has CDR1 MDHEN and CDR2 SYDVKM. The CDR3 sequence is 12 residues long.

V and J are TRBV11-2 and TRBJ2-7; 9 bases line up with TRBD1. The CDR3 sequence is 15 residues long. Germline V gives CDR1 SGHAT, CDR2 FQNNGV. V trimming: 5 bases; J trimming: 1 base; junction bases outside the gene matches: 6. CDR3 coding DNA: TGTGCCAGCAGCCCGCGGGACAGGGTATCCTACGAGCAGTACTTC. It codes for CASSPRDRVSYEQYF.

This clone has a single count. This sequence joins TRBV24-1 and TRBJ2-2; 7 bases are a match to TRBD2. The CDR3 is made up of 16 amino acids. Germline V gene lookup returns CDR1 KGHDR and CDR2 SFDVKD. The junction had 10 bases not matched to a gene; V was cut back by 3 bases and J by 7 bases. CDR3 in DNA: TGTGCCACCAGTGATGCGGGAGTGGTGAGTGGCGGGGAGCTGTTTTTT. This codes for CATSDAGVVSGGELFF.